A selection of T cell receptor beta chains follows, all from one sample in a study of blood T cell repertoires in COVID-19. Using immunoSEQ multiplex PCR, the repertoire was profiled, and TCRdb retains in-frame clones only, with some absent. The sample lists 40,000 or so clones, about 90% occurring once. Sequencing was carried out using peripheral blood. Every receptor here comes from a human donor in a cohort sampled during active COVID-19. CDR3s include the opening cysteine and the closing phenylalanine or tryptophan. The order of the fields is J gene, V gene, D gene, clone size, CDR3 DNA, CDR3 protein. The D gene is left open where the match is weak. Clone size is stated in some rows and not others, as once, few, many or a class when expanded.

TRBJ2-3	TRBV5-1	-	-	TGCGCCAGCAGCCCGGGTTGGGCGGGGGCTAGCACAGATACGCAGTATTTT	CASSPGWAGASTDTQYF
TRBJ1-1	TRBV30	-	-	TGTGCCTGGAGTGTAGTGGGCGTGAACACTGAAGCTTTCTTT	CAWSVVGVNTEAFF
TRBJ2-7	TRBV27	-	-	TGTGCCAGCAGTCTTCGGGTTCCCGGCTACGAGCAGTACTTC	CASSLRVPGYEQYF
TRBJ2-5	TRBV27	-	-	TGTGCCAGCAGTTTATCCGGGAGATGGGAAGAGACCCAGTACTTC	CASSLSGRWEETQYF
TRBJ2-1	TRBV7-3	TRBD1	few	TGTGCCAGCAGCTTAGGACAGGGCCACTATGAGCAGTTCTTC	CASSLGQGHYEQFF
TRBJ1-1	TRBV11-2	-	-	TGTGCCAGCAGCCCCAGACGGGGGGTAGGCACTGAAGCTTTCTTT	CASSPRRGVGTEAFF
TRBJ1-2	TRBV18	-	few	TGTGCCAGCTCACGGTCCCTCGAGGGCCTCTCGTTTAACTATGGCTACACCTTC	CASSRSLEGLSFNYGYTF
TRBJ1-5	TRBV6-2/TRBV6-3	-	-	TGTGCCAGCAGTTACTTGGCAGGGGAAGGCATGAATCAGCCCCAGCATTTT	CASSYLAGEGMNQPQHF
TRBJ1-1	TRBV5-1	-	-	TGCGCCAGCAGCTTGGGTCAGGGAGGGAATGAAGCTTTCTTT	CASSLGQGGNEAFF
TRBJ1-2	TRBV11-3	TRBD1	-	TGTGCCAGCTCCTCCAGGACAGGAACTATCTATGGCTACACCTTC	CASSSRTGTIYGYTF
TRBJ2-3	TRBV6-2/TRBV6-3	-	-	TGTGCCAGCAGTCTAGGGGGTCTCGGTACGCAGTATTTT	CASSLGGLGTQYF
TRBJ2-7	TRBV5-1	-	-	TGCGCCAGCAGCCAACAAGGAGGGGACGAGCAGTACTTC	CASSQQGGDEQYF
TRBJ2-1	TRBV7-3	TRBD2	-	TGTGCCAGCAGCCCCGGGGCGAGCGGGGGAGGGTATGAGCAGTTCTTC	CASSPGASGGGYEQFF
TRBJ2-7	TRBV12-5	TRBD1	-	TGTGCTAGTGGTTTGGCCCCCATGCGGGACAGGGCCTACGAGCAGTACTTC	CASGLAPMRDRAYEQYF
TRBJ2-1	TRBV12-3/TRBV12-4	-	-	TGTGCCAGCAGTTTACCAGTATACAATGAGCAGTTCTTC	CASSLPVYNEQFF
TRBJ2-3	TRBV9	-	-	TGTGCCAGCAGCGCATCAGGTGGCAGGGCAGATACGCAGTATTTT	CASSASGGRADTQYF
TRBJ1-4	TRBV15	-	-	TGTGCCACCAGCCGACAGCCCCTAGTAGTTGCAACTAATGAAAAACTGTTTTTT	CATSRQPLVVATNEKLFF
TRBJ2-1	TRBV7-2	-	-	TGTGCCAGCCAAGGGAGGGGGGCTTACAATGAGCAGTTCTTC	CASQGRGAYNEQFF
TRBJ2-3	TRBV6-4	TRBD1	once	TGTGCCAGCTCGGACAGGGGCAACGCAGATACGCAGTATTTT	CASSDRGNADTQYF
TRBJ2-1	TRBV19	TRBD2	-	TGTGCCAGTAGTGTGACTAGCGGGGGGTATGAGCAGTTCTTC	CASSVTSGGYEQFF
TRBJ2-7	TRBV6-5	-	few	TGTGCCACCACCAGCACAGGATCCTACGAGCAGTACTTC	CATTSTGSYEQYF
TRBJ2-2	TRBV19	-	-	TGTGCCAGTAGTCCAACGCAGGGGTCCCACACCGGGGAGCTGTTTTTT	CASSPTQGSHTGELFF